The rows below give T cell receptor beta chains drawn from one sample of a study of blood T cell repertoires in COVID-19. TCRdb keeps only in-frame clones here, not all; method: immunoSEQ multiplex PCR. The sample includes 250,000 to 350,000 clones, around 87% of them seen just once. Material: peripheral blood. The receptors here all came from a woman aged 45-59 years who had recovered from COVID-19. CDR3s include the opening cysteine and the closing phenylalanine or tryptophan. The D gene is left open where the match is weak. Clone size appears in some rows only: once, few, many, or a class for an expanded clone.

>NA|TRBV4-3|TRBJ2-7|NA
CASSQEVGGYYEQYF
TGCGCCAGCAGCCAAGAAGTAGGCGGCTACTACGAGCAGTACTTC
>TRBD1|TRBV2|TRBJ1-2|NA
CASSETGAGGYTF
TGTGCCAGCAGTGAAACAGGGGCGGGTGGCTACACCTTC
>NA|TRBV7-8|TRBJ1-2|NA
CASSRDITPNYGYTF
TGTGCCAGCAGCCGGGACATCACCCCTAACTATGGCTACACCTTC
>TRBD1|TRBV9|TRBJ1-3|NA
CASSVWWTGSGNTIYF
TGTGCCAGCAGCGTTTGGTGGACAGGGAGTGGAAACACCATATATTTT
>NA|TRBV7-8|TRBJ2-1|NA
CASSVRDMRPEQFF
TGTGCCAGCAGCGTCCGGGACATGAGACCTGAGCAGTTCTTC
>NA|TRBV7-2|TRBJ2-1|NA
CASNLYPSGLGNEQFF
TGTGCCAGCAACCTTTACCCCTCGGGTTTGGGTAATGAGCAGTTCTTC
>TRBD1|TRBV19|TRBJ1-4|NA
CASSPGTAPNLEKLFF
TGTGCCAGTAGCCCTGGGACAGCACCCAACCTTGAAAAACTGTTTTTT
>NA|TRBV7-2|TRBJ2-5|once
CASRKTGSQETQYF
TGTGCCAGCAGGAAAACAGGGAGTCAAGAGACCCAGTACTTC
>TRBD2|TRBV10-3|TRBJ2-2|NA
CAIRLAGGAGELFF
TGTGCCATCAGGCTCGCGGGAGGGGCCGGGGAGCTGTTTTTT
>TRBD2|TRBV5-1|TRBJ2-1|NA
CASRLEREEQFF
TGCGCCAGCAGACTCGAGCGGGAAGAGCAGTTCTTC
>NA|TRBV2|TRBJ2-3|once
CASSELTDTQYF
TGTGCCAGCAGTGAACTTACAGATACGCAGTATTTT
>TRBD1|TRBV23-1|TRBJ1-2|NA
CASSQPSDRGRYGYTF
TGCGCCAGCAGTCAACCTTCCGACAGGGGTCGGTATGGCTACACCTTC
>NA|TRBV21-1|TRBJ1-2|once
CASKRDRGNYGYTF
TGTGCCAGCAAAAGGGACAGGGGCAACTATGGCTACACCTTC
>NA|TRBV3-1/TRBV3-2|TRBJ1-6|NA
CASSQGTGNSPLHF
TGTGCCAGCAGCCAAGGTACAGGAAATTCACCCCTCCACTTT
>NA|TRBV4-1|TRBJ2-5|NA
CASSQEAGLETQYF
TGCGCCAGCAGCCAAGAGGCGGGGTTAGAGACCCAGTACTTC
>NA|TRBV28|TRBJ1-2|NA
CASRTGDYGYTF
TGTGCCAGCAGGACCGGGGATTATGGCTACACCTTC
>NA|TRBV3-1/TRBV3-2|TRBJ2-1|NA
CASSQDLQGGSYNEQFF
TGTGCCAGCAGCCAAGATCTGCAGGGAGGATCCTACAATGAGCAGTTCTTC
>NA|TRBV7-2|TRBJ1-2|few
CASSLGRVAANYGYTF
TGTGCCAGCAGCCTCGGAAGAGTAGCCGCTAACTATGGCTACACCTTC
>NA|TRBV9|TRBJ1-4|NA
CASSVGGGSDEKLFF
TGTGCCAGCAGCGTAGGGGGAGGGTCGGATGAAAAACTGTTTTTT
>NA|TRBV4-2|TRBJ2-1|NA
CASSQDYQGEQFF
TGTGCCAGCAGCCAAGATTATCAGGGTGAGCAGTTCTTC
>NA|TRBV9|TRBJ2-3|NA
CASSVDVHYTDTQYF
TGTGCCAGCAGCGTAGACGTGCACTACACAGATACGCAGTATTTT
>NA|TRBV30|TRBJ1-2|NA
CAWSIATNYGYTF
TGTGCCTGGAGTATAGCAACCAACTATGGCTACACCTTC
>NA|TRBV18|TRBJ2-3|NA
CASSGLGASLDTQYF
TGTGCCAGCTCAGGATTGGGGGCATCACTGGATACGCAGTATTTT
>TRBD2|TRBV27|TRBJ2-1|few
CASSLSPSGRYNEQFF
TGTGCCAGCAGTTTGTCCCCTAGCGGCAGATACAATGAGCAGTTCTTC
>NA|TRBV5-6|TRBJ1-2|NA
CASSQISGYGYTF
TGTGCCAGCAGTCAAATCTCCGGGTACGGCTACACCTTC
>TRBD1|TRBV7-9|TRBJ1-5|NA
CASSLGTGAYQPQHF
TGTGCCAGCAGCTTAGGGACAGGGGCTTATCAGCCCCAGCATTTT
>TRBD1|TRBV4-1|TRBJ1-1|NA
CASSIGQGLGVNTEAFF
TGCGCCAGCAGCATAGGACAGGGTCTGGGCGTGAACACTGAAGCTTTCTTT
>NA|TRBV4-2|TRBJ2-7|NA
CASSQTGSAYEQYF
TGTGCCAGCAGCCAGACCGGGAGCGCCTACGAGCAGTACTTC
>NA|TRBV7-9|TRBJ2-1|NA
CASSRGRGSYNEQFF
TGTGCCAGCAGCCGTGGACGGGGCTCCTACAATGAGCAGTTCTTC
>TRBD1|TRBV28|TRBJ1-4|NA
CASRPITGALVSTNEKLFF
TGTGCCAGCAGACCCATCACAGGGGCCCTTGTCTCAACTAATGAAAAACTGTTTTTT
>TRBD1|TRBV5-1|TRBJ1-6|NA
CASSEEGGSSPLHF
TGCGCCAGCTCGGAGGAAGGGGGCAGTTCACCCCTCCACTTT